Listed here are 21 T cell receptor beta chains from one sample, sequenced in a study of blood T cell repertoires in COVID-19 (dated by TCRdb to 2018 to 2021). Library preparation used the immunoSEQ multiplex PCR assay. Drawn from immuneACCESS, this table holds only the in-frame rearrangements with V and J called that TCRdb kept. Clones are partly lost; checked studies trace under half to an unresolved V gene and leave the rest unexplained. This sample lists around 250,000 clones; roughly 82% were detected once. More than 9% of the sample rests with the top ten. The sample was peripheral blood. The receptor source for this set is a man at least 80 years old with acute or convalescent COVID-19.

The chain carries TRBV19 and TRBJ1-1; D remains unclear. Trimming removed 6 bases from V and 4 bases from J, with 12 bases in between. Germline loops: CDR1 LNHDA, CDR2 SQIVND (reference sequence). The CDR3 consists of 13 residues. This chain's CDR3 is CASSPQRSTEAFF. DNA of the CDR3: TGTGCCAGTAGCCCCCAACGGTCCACTGAAGCTTTCTTT.

The chain uses TRBV27 and TRBJ1-1; possible D gene TRBD1, 6 bases. CDR1 and CDR2 from the germline V gene are MNHEY and SMNVEV (reference sequence). This CDR3 has 15 amino acids. Trimming removed 6 bases at V and 4 bases at J, with 18 bases between. CDR3 protein: CASRSIRGLGTEAFF. CDR3 bases: TGTGCCAGCAGGTCTATCAGGGGATTGGGCACTGAAGCTTTCTTT.

The V gene is TRBV7-9, the J gene TRBJ2-3; maybe TRBD2 (7 bases). The CDR3 covers 14 residues. Germline values: CDR1 SEHNR, CDR2 FQNEAQ (reference sequence). The ends were cut back, 5 bases at V and 2 bases at J, with 11 bases in the middle. The chain's CDR3 is CASSTGGPTDTQYF. Written as DNA, the CDR3 is TGTGCCAGCAGCACCGGGGGGCCCACAGATACGCAGTATTTT.

The J gene is TRBJ2-1, the V gene TRBV3-1 (or the pseudogene TRBV3-2); 9 positions agree with TRBD2. The V segment lost 2 bases and the J segment 6 bases; nucleotides outside the gene matches: 5. CDR3 size: 15 residues. The germline CDR1 and CDR2 sequences are LGHDT and YNNKEL (reference sequence). This CDR3 is CASSQRLAGLNEQFF. Here the CDR3 DNA reads TGTGCCAGCAGCCAACGGCTAGCGGGACTCAATGAGCAGTTCTTC.

The J gene is TRBJ2-1, the V gene TRBV5-1, with D maybe TRBD2 (6 bases). The CDR3 is 13 residues long. The germline gives CDR1 SGHRS, CDR2 YFSETQ. Trimming left V 7 bases short and J 9 bases short, with 17 bases between. The CDR3 DNA follows: TGCGCCAGCCATCCCGGGACTTCGGGTGAGCAGTTCTTC. This encodes CASHPGTSGEQFF. The variable domain in full, completed from reference TRBV5-1 and TRBJ2-1, reads KAGVTQTPRYLIKTRGQQVTLSCSPISGHRSVSWYQQTPGQGLQFLFEYFSETQRNKGNFPGRFSGRQFSNSRSEMNVSTLELGDSALYLCASHPGTSGEQFFGPGTRLTVL.

V and J are TRBV5-5 and TRBJ1-5; 8 nucleotides line up with TRBD1. V lost 0 bases to trimming and J lost 6 bases; unmatched junction nucleotides: 5. The length of the CDR3 is 15 residues. The germline V gene has CDR1 SGHKS and CDR2 YYEKEE (reference sequence). CDR3 protein: CASSLAAGGGQPQHF. DNA of the CDR3: TGTGCCAGCAGCTTGGCGGCAGGGGGCGGTCAGCCCCAGCATTTT. The complete variable domain, with remaining parts taken from reference TRBV5-5 and TRBJ1-5, reads DAGVTQSPTHLIKTRGQQVTLRCSPISGHKSVSWYQQVLGQGPQFIFQYYEKEERGRGNFPDRFSARQFPNYSSELNVNALLLGDSALYLCASSLAAGGGQPQHFGDGTRLSIL.

V gene TRBV5-4 combines with J gene TRBJ2-2, with 11 bases that match TRBD2. V was clipped by 3 bases and J by 6 bases; unmatched bases: 16. Germline CDR1 and CDR2: SGHNT and YYREEE (reference sequence). The CDR3 is 19 amino acids. The chain's CDR3 is CASSSGGLTSGSTPGELFF. CDR3 coding DNA: TGTGCCAGCAGCTCCGGCGGACTAACTAGCGGGAGTACCCCCGGGGAGCTGTTTTTT.

This clone is a singleton in its sample. J is TRBJ1-2 and V is TRBV7-2, with 8 bases aligning to TRBD1. The CDR3 totals 14 residues. Germline V gives CDR1 SGHTA, CDR2 FQGNSA. With V trimmed by 0 bases and J by 7 bases, 4 bases remained unmatched. The CDR3 sequence is CASSLAQGAGGYTF. CDR3 DNA: TGTGCCAGCAGCTTAGCGCAGGGGGCGGGTGGCTACACCTTC.

The chain employs TRBV11-3 and TRBJ2-4; 7 positions match TRBD1. V trimming: 5 bases; J trimming: 2 bases; junction bases outside the gene matches: 6. Germline CDR1 reads SGHNT; CDR2 reads YENEEA. This CDR3 is built from 15 residues. The CDR3 protein is CASSRGQLPKNIQYF. CDR3 nucleotide sequence: TGTGCCAGCAGCCGGGGACAGCTTCCCAAAAACATTCAGTACTTC.

The chain has TRBV6-6 and TRBJ1-2; D is ambiguous. The germline CDR1 and CDR2 sequences are MNHNY and SVGAGI (reference sequence). The ends were cut back, 8 bases at V and 3 bases at J, with 19 bases in the middle. This CDR3 comprises 15 residues. The CDR3 sequence: CASRKSAQNHYGYTF. DNA of the CDR3: TGTGCCAGCCGTAAAAGTGCACAAAACCACTATGGCTACACCTTC.

The chain carries TRBV29-1 and TRBJ1-3; TRBD1 is a possible D gene (5 bases). The length of the CDR3 is 13 residues. Between the trimmed V and J ends, which lost 7 bases and 1 base, there was a span of 11 bases. Germline V gives CDR1 SQVTM, CDR2 ANQGSEA. This CDR3 is CSAHKGSGNTIYF. The CDR3 DNA sequence: TGCAGCGCCCACAAGGGGTCTGGAAACACCATATATTTT.

The rearrangement joins TRBV5-1 to TRBJ2-3; 8 bases agree with TRBD2. From germline, CDR1 is SGHRS and CDR2 YFSETQ. This CDR3 comprises 15 residues. Trimming at V came to 5 bases and at J to 0 bases, leaving 5 bases not matched to a gene. CDR3 sequence reads: CASRTSETSTDTQYF. In DNA, the CDR3 is TGCGCCAGCAGGACTAGCGAGACTAGCACAGATACGCAGTATTTT.

The chain recombines TRBV19 with TRBJ2-7; 7 nucleotides line up with TRBD1. V shed 4 bases, J shed 5 bases, and the junction held 11 bases outside the gene matches. The CDR3 has 15 residues. Germline V lookup: CDR1 LNHDA, CDR2 SQIVND (reference sequence). CDR3 residues: CASSTETGYGNEQYF. DNA for the CDR3: TGTGCCAGTAGTACTGAGACAGGGTATGGGAACGAGCAGTACTTC.

This clone was recorded a few times. This chain connects TRBV7-8 to TRBJ1-4, with 8 positions matching TRBD1. V gave up 5 bases and J gave up 2 bases; unmatched junction bases: 4. Germline V lookup: CDR1 SGHVS, CDR2 FQNEAQ. The CDR3 consists of 15 residues. The CDR3 coding sequence is TGTGCCAGCAGCCAACAGGGGGGGACTAATGAAAAACTGTTTTTT. Translating it yields CASSQQGGTNEKLFF.

The table lists this clone with a few counts. The chain combines TRBV6-5 with TRBJ1-6; 8 positions match TRBD1. The CDR3 contains 14 residues. CDR1 is MNHEY and CDR2 is SVGAGI in the germline V gene. V shed 5 bases, J shed 7 bases, and the junction held 4 bases outside the gene matches. The CDR3 loop reads CASSQGANNSPLHF. In nucleotides, the CDR3 is TGTGCCAGCAGTCAGGGGGCTAACAATTCACCCCTCCACTTT.

The CDR3 DNA is TGTGCCAGCAGCCCATCGGGACAGGGGTCCTACAATGAGCAGTTCTTC. This translates into CASSPSGQGSYNEQFF. The chain couples TRBV7-2 to TRBJ2-1; the match to TRBD1 covers 10 bases. The length of the CDR3 is 16 residues. The germline V gene has CDR1 SGHTA and CDR2 FQGNSA. V was clipped by 5 bases and J by 1 base; unmatched bases: 5. Using reference TRBV7-2 and TRBJ2-1 for the parts outside the CDR3, the full variable domain is GAGVSQSPSNKVTEKGKDVELRCDPISGHTALYWYRQSLGQGLEFLIYFQGNSAPDKSGLPSDRFSAERTGGSVSTLTIQRTQQEDSAVYLCASSPSGQGSYNEQFFGPGTRLTVL.

The rearrangement uses TRBV5-4 and TRBJ2-5, with 8 nucleotides matching TRBD2. The germline gives CDR1 SGHNT, CDR2 YYREEE (reference sequence). The V and J ends lost 3 bases and 2 bases, in that order; junction bases with no gene match: 9. This CDR3 comprises 16 residues. CDR3 DNA sequence: TGTGCCAGCAGCTCCGGACTAGCCTTTCGTCAAGAGACCCAGTACTTC. This translates into CASSSGLAFRQETQYF.

In DNA form, the CDR3 reads TGTGCCAGCAGCCAAGAGACAGGGTCAGAGACCCAGTACTTC. Translating gives CASSQETGSETQYF. The rearrangement joins TRBV4-2 to TRBJ2-5; TRBD1 matches at 7 bases. The CDR3 has 14 residues. With V trimmed by 0 bases and J by 4 bases, 2 bases remained unmatched. Per germline, CDR1 LGHNA and CDR2 YNFKEQ.

V gene TRBV6-5 combines with J gene TRBJ1-5, with TRBD1 matching 8 bases. CDR1 and CDR2 (germline): MNHEY, SVGAGI. This CDR3 region has 15 residues. With 6 bases clipped from V and 3 bases from J, the junction kept 7 bases outside the gene matches. Here the CDR3 reads CASRPDRANNQPQHF. DNA for the CDR3: TGTGCCAGCAGACCGGACAGGGCCAACAATCAGCCCCAGCATTTT.

The gene calls are TRBV12-3 or TRBV12-4 and TRBJ1-2, with D perhaps matching TRBD1 (6 bases). The CDR3 length is 12 residues. V dropped 5 bases and J dropped 5 bases, with 9 bases sitting between them. This CDR3 is CASSPDRYGYTF. The DNA of the CDR3 is TGTGCCAGCAGTCCCGACAGGTATGGCTACACCTTC.

The chain joins TRBV9 to TRBJ2-3; TRBD2 is a possible D gene (5 bases). The CDR3 length is 15 residues. CDR1 is SGDLS, CDR2 YYNGEE, per germline. With 2 bases removed from V and 0 bases from J, the gap between germline ends came to 10 bases. CDR3 in DNA: TGTGCCAGCAGCGTTAAAGAGCGGAGCACAGATACGCAGTATTTT. This encodes CASSVKERSTDTQYF.